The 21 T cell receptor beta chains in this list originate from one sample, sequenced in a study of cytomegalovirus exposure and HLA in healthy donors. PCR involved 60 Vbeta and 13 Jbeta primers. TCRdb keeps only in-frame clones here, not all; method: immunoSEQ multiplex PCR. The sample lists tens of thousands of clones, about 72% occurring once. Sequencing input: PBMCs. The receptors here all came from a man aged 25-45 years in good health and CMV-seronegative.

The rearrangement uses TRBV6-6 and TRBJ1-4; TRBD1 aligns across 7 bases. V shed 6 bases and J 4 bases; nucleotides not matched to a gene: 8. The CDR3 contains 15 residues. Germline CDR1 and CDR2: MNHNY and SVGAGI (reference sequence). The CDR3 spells CASSTPGQHNEKLFF. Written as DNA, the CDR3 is TGTGCCAGCAGCACACCGGGACAGCATAATGAAAAACTGTTTTTT.

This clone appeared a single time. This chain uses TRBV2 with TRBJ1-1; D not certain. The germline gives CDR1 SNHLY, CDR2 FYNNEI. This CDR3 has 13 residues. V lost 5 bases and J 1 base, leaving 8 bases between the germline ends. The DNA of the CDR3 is TGTGCCAGCAGTAACAGCCGGAACACTGAAGCTTTCTTT. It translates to CASSNSRNTEAFF.

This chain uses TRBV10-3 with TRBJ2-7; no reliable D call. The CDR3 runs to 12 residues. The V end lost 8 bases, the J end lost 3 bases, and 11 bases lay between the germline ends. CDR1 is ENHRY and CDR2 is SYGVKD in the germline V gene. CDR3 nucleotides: TGTGCCATCCACGATGGAGACTACGAGCAGTACTTC. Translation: CAIHDGDYEQYF.

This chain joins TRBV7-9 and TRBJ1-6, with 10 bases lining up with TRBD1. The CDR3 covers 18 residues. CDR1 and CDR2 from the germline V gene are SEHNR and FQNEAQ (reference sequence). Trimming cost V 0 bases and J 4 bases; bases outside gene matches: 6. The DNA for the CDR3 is TGTGCCAGCAGCTTAGCGCCGGGACAGGGGCCATATAATTCACCCCTCCACTTT. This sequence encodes CASSLAPGQGPYNSPLHF.

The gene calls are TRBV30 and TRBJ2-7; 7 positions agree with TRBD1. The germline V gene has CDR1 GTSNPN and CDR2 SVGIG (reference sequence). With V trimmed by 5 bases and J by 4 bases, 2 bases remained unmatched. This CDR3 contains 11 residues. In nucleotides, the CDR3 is TGTGCCTGGTCAGGGGGATACGAGCAGTACTTC. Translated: CAWSGGYEQYF.

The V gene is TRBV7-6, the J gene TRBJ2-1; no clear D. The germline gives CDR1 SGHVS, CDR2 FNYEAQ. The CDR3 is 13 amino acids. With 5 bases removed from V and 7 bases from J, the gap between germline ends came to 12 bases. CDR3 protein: CASSHEAENEQFF. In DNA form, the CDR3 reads TGTGCCAGCAGCCATGAGGCGGAAAATGAGCAGTTCTTC.

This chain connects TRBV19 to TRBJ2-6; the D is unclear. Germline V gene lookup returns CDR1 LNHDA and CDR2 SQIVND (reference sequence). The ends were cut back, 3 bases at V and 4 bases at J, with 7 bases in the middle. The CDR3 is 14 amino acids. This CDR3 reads CASSISRGANVLTF. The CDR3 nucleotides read TGTGCCAGTAGTATTAGCCGAGGGGCCAACGTCCTGACTTTC.

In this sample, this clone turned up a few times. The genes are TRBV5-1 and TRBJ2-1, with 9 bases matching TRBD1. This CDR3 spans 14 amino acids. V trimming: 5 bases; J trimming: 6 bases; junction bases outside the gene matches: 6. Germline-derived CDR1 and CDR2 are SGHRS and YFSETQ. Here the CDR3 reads CASSYRDRANEQFF. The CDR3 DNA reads TGCGCCAGCAGTTACCGGGACAGGGCCAATGAGCAGTTCTTC.

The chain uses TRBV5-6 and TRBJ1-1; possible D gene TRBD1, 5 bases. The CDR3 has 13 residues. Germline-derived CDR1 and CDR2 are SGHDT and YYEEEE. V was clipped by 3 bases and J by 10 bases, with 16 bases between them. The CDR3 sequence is CASSWGGPALAFF. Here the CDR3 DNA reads TGTGCCAGCAGCTGGGGCGGCCCAGCGTTAGCTTTCTTT. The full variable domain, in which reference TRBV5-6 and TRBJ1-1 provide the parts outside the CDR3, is DAGVTQSPTHLIKTRGQQVTLRCSPKSGHDTVSWYQQALGQGPQFIFQYYEEEERQRGNFPDRFSGHQFPNYSSELNVNALLLGDSALYLCASSWGGPALAFFGQGTRLTVV.

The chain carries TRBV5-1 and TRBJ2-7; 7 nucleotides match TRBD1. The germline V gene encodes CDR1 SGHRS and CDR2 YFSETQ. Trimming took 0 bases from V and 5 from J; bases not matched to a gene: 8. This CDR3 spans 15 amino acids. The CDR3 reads CASSLGTGTDDEQYF. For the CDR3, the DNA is TGCGCCAGCAGCTTGGGCACCGGGACAGACGACGAGCAGTACTTC.

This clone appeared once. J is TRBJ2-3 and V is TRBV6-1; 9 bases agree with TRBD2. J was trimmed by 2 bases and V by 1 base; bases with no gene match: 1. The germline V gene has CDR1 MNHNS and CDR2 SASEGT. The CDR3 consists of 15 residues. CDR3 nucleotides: TGTGCCAGCAGTGAAGGCGGGAGGGCCACAGATACGCAGTATTTT. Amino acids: CASSEGGRATDTQYF.

The CDR3 nucleotides are TGTGCCAGCGGGGACAGGCGCTGTGAGCAGTTCTTC. Translation gives CASGDRRCEQFF. This rearrangement joins TRBV27 to TRBJ2-1; 8 nucleotides line up with TRBD1. The V gene end was trimmed by 8 bases and the J gene end by 9 bases; junction bases not matched to a gene: 6. This CDR3 has 12 amino acids. The germline V gene has CDR1 MNHEY and CDR2 SMNVEV (reference sequence).

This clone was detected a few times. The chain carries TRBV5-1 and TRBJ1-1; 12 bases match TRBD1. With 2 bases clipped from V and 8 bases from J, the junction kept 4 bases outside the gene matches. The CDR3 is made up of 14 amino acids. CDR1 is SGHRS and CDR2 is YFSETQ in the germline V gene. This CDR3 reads CASSLRGQGAEAFF. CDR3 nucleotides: TGCGCCAGCAGCTTAAGGGGACAGGGGGCGGAAGCTTTCTTT.

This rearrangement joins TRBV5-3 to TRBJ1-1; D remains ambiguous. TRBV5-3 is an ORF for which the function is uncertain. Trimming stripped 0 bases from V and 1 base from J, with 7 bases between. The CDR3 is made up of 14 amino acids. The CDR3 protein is CARSLAARNTEAFF. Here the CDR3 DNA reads TGTGCCAGAAGCTTGGCAGCTAGGAACACTGAAGCTTTCTTT.

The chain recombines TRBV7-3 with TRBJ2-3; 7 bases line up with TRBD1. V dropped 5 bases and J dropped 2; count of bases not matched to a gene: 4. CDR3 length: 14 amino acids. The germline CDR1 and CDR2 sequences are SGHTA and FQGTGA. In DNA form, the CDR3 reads TGTGCCAGCAGCCGACAGGGAACCACAGATACGCAGTATTTT. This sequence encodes CASSRQGTTDTQYF.

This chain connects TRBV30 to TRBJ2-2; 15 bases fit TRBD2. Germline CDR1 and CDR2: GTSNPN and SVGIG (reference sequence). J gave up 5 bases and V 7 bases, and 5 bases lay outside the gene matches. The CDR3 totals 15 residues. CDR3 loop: CASPGLAGGTGELFF. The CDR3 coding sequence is TGTGCCTCGCCTGGACTAGCGGGGGGGACCGGGGAGCTGTTTTTT.

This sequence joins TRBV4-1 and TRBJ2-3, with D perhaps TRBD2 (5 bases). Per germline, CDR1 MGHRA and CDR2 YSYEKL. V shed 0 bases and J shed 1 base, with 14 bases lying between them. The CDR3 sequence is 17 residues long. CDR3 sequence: CASSQEIGLAGTDTQYF. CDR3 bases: TGCGCCAGCAGCCAAGAAATCGGGCTAGCTGGCACAGATACGCAGTATTTT.

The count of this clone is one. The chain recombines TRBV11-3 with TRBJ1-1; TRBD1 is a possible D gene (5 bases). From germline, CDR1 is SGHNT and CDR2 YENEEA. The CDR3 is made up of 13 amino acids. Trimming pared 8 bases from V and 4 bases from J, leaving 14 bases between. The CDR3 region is CASARGFGTEAFF. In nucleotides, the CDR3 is TGTGCCAGCGCCCGGGGGTTCGGCACTGAAGCTTTCTTT.

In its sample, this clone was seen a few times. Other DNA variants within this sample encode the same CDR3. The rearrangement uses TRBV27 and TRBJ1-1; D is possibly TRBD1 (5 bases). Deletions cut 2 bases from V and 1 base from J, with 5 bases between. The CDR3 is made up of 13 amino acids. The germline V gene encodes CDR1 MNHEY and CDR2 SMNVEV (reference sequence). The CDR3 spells CASSLQGNTEAFF. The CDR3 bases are TGTGCCAGCAGTTTACAGGGGAACACTGAAGCTTTCTTT.

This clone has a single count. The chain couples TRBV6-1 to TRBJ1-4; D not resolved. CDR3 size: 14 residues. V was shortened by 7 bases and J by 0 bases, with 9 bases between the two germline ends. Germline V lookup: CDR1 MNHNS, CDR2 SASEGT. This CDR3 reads CASNPTATNEKLFF. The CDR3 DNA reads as TGTGCCAGCAATCCCACTGCAACTAATGAAAAACTGTTTTTT.

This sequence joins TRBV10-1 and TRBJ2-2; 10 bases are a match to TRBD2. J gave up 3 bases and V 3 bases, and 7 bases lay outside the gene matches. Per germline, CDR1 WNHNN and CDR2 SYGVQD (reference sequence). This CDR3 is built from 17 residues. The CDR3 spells CASSDASGRAYTGELFF. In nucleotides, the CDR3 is TGCGCCAGCAGTGATGCGAGCGGGAGGGCCTACACCGGGGAGCTGTTTTTT.